This T cell receptor beta chain comes out of a study of Graves' ophthalmopathy and Graves' hyperthyroidism. Whole-study results and caveats: Detection in blood was also observed for most expanded thyroid clonotypes above 0.001 frequency. Using 13 signatures, a model distinguished ophthalmopathy from stable hyperthyroidism, reaching about 85% sensitivity and 70% to 83% specificity. Ophthalmopathy progression prediction by the model yielded a sensitivity of roughly 67% and a specificity of roughly 72%.

The authors amplified TCR beta CDR3 regions from RNA transcripts. The first-round RT-PCR employed HTBI primers together with the Qiagen OneStep RT-PCR kit. A multiplex PCR was then performed as the second round. TCRdb re-called the multiplex PCR reads through MiXCR, storing one row per CDR3 protein. The sample gives 650,000 to 900,000 distinct CDR3 sequences, around 40% of which show up once; 35% to 55% is in the top ten. Among the exclusions were patients with other autoimmune diseases, uncontrolled infections, pregnancy or lactation. The sample holds one count of this clonotype. The antigen is not known. Mismatch with germline at one junction end may stem from a read error. The source is an adult man with Graves' ophthalmopathy. Sequenced input: peripheral blood.

The CDR3 reads CTISADGTGTDTQYF. In DNA, the CDR3 is TGTACCATCAGTGCCGACGGGACGGGCACTGATACGCAGTATTTT. V and J are TRBV10-3 and TRBJ2-3; perhaps D is TRBD1 or TRBD2 (5 bases each). The germline V gene encodes CDR1 ENHRY and CDR2 SYGVKD. CDR3 length: 15 amino acids.